Sequencing of this T cell receptor beta chain was carried out in a study of cytomegalovirus exposure and HLA in healthy donors. Study-wide context: Earlier sequencing of 200 million or so T cells yielded approximately 100 million unique TCR beta sequences. Ancestry clustering placed about four fifths of roughly 410 genotyped donors in the Caucasian-associated cluster.

This CDR3 region has 18 residues. CDR1 and CDR2 (germline): MNHEY, SMNVEV (reference sequence). Trimming shortened V by 2 bases and J by 5 bases, and 25 bases separated the two germline ends. Comments on this clone: Its antigen is as yet unknown.

Study results and limitations: It was shown in a later analysis that HLA-associated TCR beta chains were more clonally expanded than other, equally common chains.

Primers for the PCR totalled 60 Vbeta and 13 Jbeta. Data came from immunoSEQ multiplex PCR; TCRdb stores just in-frame clones and leaves some out. The sample shows approximately 190,000 clones, 80% to 85% of them seen only once. The sequencing input was PBMCs. The chain has TRBV27 and TRBJ2-7; D is possibly TRBD1 (5 bases). The source is a woman aged 45-65 years in good health and CMV-seropositive. CDR3 in amino acids: CASSLNMGRDSLVNEQYF. In DNA form, the CDR3 reads TGTGCCAGCAGTTTAAATATGGGCAGGGATAGCCTAGTCAACGAGCAGTACTTC.